The rows below give T cell receptor beta chains drawn from one sample of a study of blood T cell repertoires in COVID-19. Repertoires were generated with immunoSEQ multiplex PCR, while TCRdb's copy carries only in-frame clones and drops some. The sample gives hundreds of thousands of clones, roughly 80% of which show up once; around 5% is in the top ten. The material sequenced was PBMCs or T cells enriched from blood (not recorded which). The receptors stem from a man between 40 and 49 years old who had been exposed to COVID-19. Each CDR3 is given with its conserved first and last residue. The D gene is left open where the match is weak. Clone size appears in some rows only: once, few, many, or a class for an expanded clone.

J,size,V,D,CDR3,DNA
TRBJ1-1,.,TRBV15,.,CATSRDHIAATEAFF,TGTGCCACCAGCAGAGATCACATAGCCGCCACTGAAGCTTTCTTT
TRBJ1-5,.,TRBV19,.,CATTRDIYSNQPQHF,TGTGCCACCACCCGGGACATTTATAGCAATCAGCCCCAGCATTTT
TRBJ2-1,.,TRBV9,TRBD2,CASSVRGTSTDLDEQFF,TGTGCCAGCAGCGTAAGAGGGACTAGCACCGATCTTGACGAGCAGTTCTTC
TRBJ2-5,.,TRBV25-1,TRBD1,CASRTDRTWETQYF,TGTGCCAGCAGGACGGACAGGACGTGGGAGACCCAGTACTTC
TRBJ2-1,.,TRBV11-3,TRBD2,CASSNSQSAGGLYFF,TGTGCCAGCAGCAACTCACAATCAGCGGGAGGGCTGTATTTCTTC
TRBJ1-5,.,TRBV5-1,TRBD1,CASSGGQGDQPQHF,TGCGCCAGCAGCGGGGGACAGGGTGATCAGCCCCAGCATTTT
TRBJ2-2,.,TRBV7-9,.,CASSLATSTGELFF,TGTGCCAGCAGCTTAGCAACTAGCACCGGGGAGCTGTTTTTT
TRBJ1-5,.,TRBV2,.,CASSVSEPQHF,TGTGCCAGCAGTGTTTCCGAGCCCCAGCATTTT
TRBJ2-2,.,TRBV18,.,CASSPRAMEVTGELFF,TGTGCCAGCTCACCACGTGCGATGGAGGTCACCGGGGAGCTGTTTTTT
TRBJ2-5,.,TRBV12-3/TRBV12-4,.,CASSLRGETQYF,TGTGCCAGCAGCCTTAGGGGGGAGACCCAGTACTTC
TRBJ1-4,once,TRBV27,.,CASRNLRGVVGEKLFF,TGTGCCAGCAGAAACCTCCGCGGGGTCGTAGGGGAAAAACTGTTTTTT
TRBJ2-2,.,TRBV24-1,.,CATSPGTLGELFF,TGTGCCACCAGTCCAGGGACACTCGGGGAGCTGTTTTTT
TRBJ1-2,many,TRBV10-3,.,CAITGMAGNSEGYTF,TGTGCCATCACCGGAATGGCAGGAAACTCCGAGGGCTACACCTTC
TRBJ1-5,.,TRBV5-1,TRBD1,CASSLGDRPDQPQHF,TGCGCCAGCAGCTTGGGGGACAGGCCTGATCAGCCCCAGCATTTT
TRBJ1-2,.,TRBV6-1,.,CASSERPELGYGYTF,TGTGCCAGCAGTGAAAGACCTGAACTAGGGTATGGCTACACCTTC
TRBJ2-7,.,TRBV6-5,TRBD1,CASRDRDRVAYEQYF,TGTGCCAGCAGGGACCGGGACAGGGTGGCCTACGAGCAGTACTTC
TRBJ2-2,.,TRBV6-5,TRBD2,CASRLAANTGELFF,TGTGCCAGCAGACTAGCGGCGAACACCGGGGAGCTGTTTTTT
TRBJ2-2,.,TRBV27,.,CASSLYRDFTGELFF,TGTGCCAGCAGTCTCTACCGGGACTTCACCGGGGAGCTGTTTTTT
TRBJ1-4,.,TRBV2,TRBD1,CASRGTGTNEKLFF,TGTGCCAGCAGAGGGACAGGAACTAATGAAAAACTGTTTTTT
TRBJ1-1,.,TRBV24-1,.,CATSPRQNTEAFF,TGTGCCACCAGTCCGAGACAAAACACTGAAGCTTTCTTT
TRBJ2-4,.,TRBV7-9,TRBD1,CASSSHRGIQYF,TGTGCCAGCAGCAGCCACAGGGGCATTCAGTACTTC
TRBJ2-2,.,TRBV10-3,TRBD2,CAIKRAGGDTGELFF,TGTGCCATCAAGAGGGCGGGAGGGGACACCGGGGAGCTGTTTTTT
TRBJ2-5,.,TRBV6-6,TRBD2,CASSLIAGSRETQYF,TGTGCCAGCAGTCTTATAGCGGGATCCAGAGAGACCCAGTACTTC
TRBJ2-7,.,TRBV27,TRBD2,CASSSPGLAGAYEQYF,TGTGCCAGCAGTTCTCCGGGACTAGCGGGGGCCTACGAGCAGTACTTC
TRBJ2-3,.,TRBV18,.,CASSPYSSRGTDTQYF,TGTGCCAGCTCACCATACTCGAGCCGAGGCACAGATACGCAGTATTTT
TRBJ2-7,.,TRBV5-1,TRBD1,CASSRDRDYEQYF,TGCGCCAGCAGCCGGGACAGAGACTACGAGCAGTACTTC
TRBJ2-3,.,TRBV12-5,TRBD1,CASGLGDSSTDTQYF,TGTGCTAGTGGTTTGGGGGACAGCTCCACAGATACGCAGTATTTT
TRBJ1-6,.,TRBV12-3/TRBV12-4,.,CASRTGFHSPLHF,TGTGCCAGCAGAACAGGGTTTCACTCACCCCTCCACTTT
TRBJ1-4,.,TRBV3-1/TRBV3-2,.,CASSRPSALTATNEKLFF,TGTGCCAGCAGTCGCCCATCAGCGTTGACGGCAACTAATGAAAAACTGTTTTTT
TRBJ1-1,.,TRBV30,.,CAWSKGLGATEAFF,TGTGCCTGGAGTAAAGGTCTTGGGGCCACTGAAGCTTTCTTT
TRBJ1-4,.,TRBV7-6,.,CASSLDTQGGEKLFF,TGTGCCAGCAGCCTGGATACCCAAGGAGGCGAAAAACTGTTTTTT
TRBJ1-2,many,TRBV14,.,CASSPLGGGGGYTF,TGTGCCAGCAGCCCCCTGGGGGGGGGCGGTGGCTACACCTTC
TRBJ2-1,.,TRBV18,.,CASSPVAGTRAGSEQFF,TGTGCCAGCTCACCAGTTGCCGGGACAAGGGCGGGTTCTGAGCAGTTCTTC
TRBJ1-4,.,TRBV2,.,CASSQRGGAFVLFF,TGTGCCAGCAGCCAAAGGGGGGGAGCTTTCGTACTGTTTTTT
TRBJ2-7,few,TRBV5-6,.,CASSSSLDRSSSYEQYF,TGTGCCAGCAGCTCTAGTCTGGACAGATCGAGCTCCTACGAGCAGTACTTC
TRBJ2-7,.,TRBV10-1,TRBD1,CASSPLDRKYEQYF,TGCGCCAGCAGCCCCTTGGACAGGAAATACGAGCAGTACTTC
TRBJ1-3,.,TRBV7-3,TRBD1,CASSFGQGAVDTIYF,TGTGCCAGCAGCTTTGGCCAGGGGGCGGTTGACACCATATATTTT
TRBJ2-1,.,TRBV7-6,TRBD1,CASSLDTGAGEQFF,TGTGCCAGCAGCTTAGATACAGGGGCTGGTGAGCAGTTCTTC
TRBJ1-2,few,TRBV18,.,CASSPENPFRNYGYTF,TGTGCCAGCTCACCCGAAAACCCATTCAGAAACTATGGCTACACCTTC
TRBJ1-2,.,TRBV2,TRBD1,CASRTTGDRIYGYTF,TGTGCCAGCAGAACCACAGGGGACAGAATCTATGGCTACACCTTC
TRBJ1-2,few,TRBV19,TRBD1,CASKTGSNYGYTF,TGTGCCAGTAAGACAGGGTCGAACTATGGCTACACCTTC
TRBJ1-1,.,TRBV3-1/TRBV3-2,.,CASSQGLQDEAFF,TGTGCCAGCAGCCAAGGGTTACAGGATGAAGCTTTCTTT